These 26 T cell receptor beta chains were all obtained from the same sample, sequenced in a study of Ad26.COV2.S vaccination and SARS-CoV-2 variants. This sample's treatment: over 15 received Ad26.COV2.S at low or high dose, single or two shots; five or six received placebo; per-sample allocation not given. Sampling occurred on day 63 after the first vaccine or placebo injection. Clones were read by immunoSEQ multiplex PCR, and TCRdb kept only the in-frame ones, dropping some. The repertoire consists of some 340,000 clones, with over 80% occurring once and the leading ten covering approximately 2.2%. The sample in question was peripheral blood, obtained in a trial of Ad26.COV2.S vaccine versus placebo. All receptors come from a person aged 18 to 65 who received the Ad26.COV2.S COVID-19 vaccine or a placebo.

For the CDR3, the DNA is TGTGCCAGCAGCTTAGTTGACAGGGATTCCGAGCAGTACTTC. It is translated as CASSLVDRDSEQYF. The rearrangement links TRBV7-9 to TRBJ2-7; 7 bases match TRBD1. Germline-derived CDR1 and CDR2 are SEHNR and FQNEAQ (reference sequence). The junction had 6 bases not matched to a gene; V was cut back by 1 base and J by 6 bases. The CDR3 extends over 14 amino acids.

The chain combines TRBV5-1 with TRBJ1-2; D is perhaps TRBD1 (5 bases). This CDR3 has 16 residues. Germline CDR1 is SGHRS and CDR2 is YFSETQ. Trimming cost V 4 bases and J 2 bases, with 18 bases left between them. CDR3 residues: CASSIQPTGLNYGYTF. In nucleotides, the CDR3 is TGCGCCAGCAGCATTCAACCCACAGGTTTAAACTATGGCTACACCTTC.

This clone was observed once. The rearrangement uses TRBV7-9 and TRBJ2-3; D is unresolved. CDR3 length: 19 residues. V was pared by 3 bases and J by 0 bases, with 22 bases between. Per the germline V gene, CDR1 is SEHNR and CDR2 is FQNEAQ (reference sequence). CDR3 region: CASSFARPDRYTSTDTQYF. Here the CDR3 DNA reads TGTGCCAGCAGCTTTGCGCGCCCCGACCGGTACACTAGCACAGATACGCAGTATTTT.

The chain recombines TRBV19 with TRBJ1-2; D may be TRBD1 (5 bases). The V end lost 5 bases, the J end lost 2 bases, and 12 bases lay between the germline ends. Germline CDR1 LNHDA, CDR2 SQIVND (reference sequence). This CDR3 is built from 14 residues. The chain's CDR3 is CASSGLGTNYGYTF. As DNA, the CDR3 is TGTGCCAGTAGTGGACTAGGGACCAACTATGGCTACACCTTC. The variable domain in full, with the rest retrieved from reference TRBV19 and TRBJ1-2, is DGGITQSPKYLFRKEGQNVTLSCEQNLNHDAMYWYRQDPGQGLRLIYYSQIVNDFQKGDIAEGYSVSREKKESFPLTVTSAQKNPTAFYLCASSGLGTNYGYTFGSGTRLTVV.

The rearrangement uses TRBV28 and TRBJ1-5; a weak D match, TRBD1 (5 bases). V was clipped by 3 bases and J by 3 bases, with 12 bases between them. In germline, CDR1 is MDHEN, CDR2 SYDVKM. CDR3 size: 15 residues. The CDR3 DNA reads TGTGCCAGCAGTTTTTTCCAGGGACCCAATCAGCCCCAGCATTTT. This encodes CASSFFQGPNQPQHF.

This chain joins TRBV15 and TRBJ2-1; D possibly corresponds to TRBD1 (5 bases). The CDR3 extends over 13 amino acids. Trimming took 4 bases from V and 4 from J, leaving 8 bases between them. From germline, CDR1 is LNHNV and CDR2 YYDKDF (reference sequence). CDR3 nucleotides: TGTGCCACCAGCATAGCAGGGTACAATGAGCAGTTCTTC. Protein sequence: CATSIAGYNEQFF.

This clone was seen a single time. CDR3 amino acids: CASRLTGKANSPLHF. In nucleotides, the CDR3 is TGTGCCAGCAGGCTAACAGGGAAGGCCAATTCACCCCTCCACTTT. The gene calls are TRBV5-6 and TRBJ1-6; D possibly corresponds to TRBD1 (6 bases). This CDR3 region has 15 residues. Germline V gene sequence: CDR1 SGHDT, CDR2 YYEEEE. The ends were cut back, 5 bases at V and 7 bases at J, with 16 bases in the middle.

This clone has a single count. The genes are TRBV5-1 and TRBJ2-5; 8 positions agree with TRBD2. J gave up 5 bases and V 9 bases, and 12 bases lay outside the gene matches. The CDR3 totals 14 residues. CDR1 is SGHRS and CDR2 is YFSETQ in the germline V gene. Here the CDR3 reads CATRPGLVAETQYF. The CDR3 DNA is TGCGCCACCAGACCGGGACTAGTAGCCGAGACCCAGTACTTC.

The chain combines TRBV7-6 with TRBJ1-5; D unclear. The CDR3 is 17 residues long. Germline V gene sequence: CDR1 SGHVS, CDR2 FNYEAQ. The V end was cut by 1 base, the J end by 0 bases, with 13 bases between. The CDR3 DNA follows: TGTGCCAGCAGCTTAGACGGGAGAGGCGGTAGCAATCAGCCCCAGCATTTT. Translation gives CASSLDGRGGSNQPQHF.

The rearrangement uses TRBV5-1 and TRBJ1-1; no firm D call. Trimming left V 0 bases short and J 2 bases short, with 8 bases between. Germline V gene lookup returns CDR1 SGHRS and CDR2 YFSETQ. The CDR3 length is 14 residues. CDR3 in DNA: TGCGCCAGCAGCTTGGGGACCGATAACACTGAAGCTTTCTTT. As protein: CASSLGTDNTEAFF.

CDR3 DNA sequence: TGCGCCAGCAGCTCCGGGCTGAAGAGACACCCGCCACCGGTGGCCCAGCATTTT. Protein product: CASSSGLKRHPPPVAQHF. The V call is TRBV5-1, the J call TRBJ1-5; no clear D. V gave up 3 bases and J gave up 11 bases, with 30 bases separating them. The germline gives CDR1 SGHRS, CDR2 YFSETQ. The CDR3 length is 18 residues.

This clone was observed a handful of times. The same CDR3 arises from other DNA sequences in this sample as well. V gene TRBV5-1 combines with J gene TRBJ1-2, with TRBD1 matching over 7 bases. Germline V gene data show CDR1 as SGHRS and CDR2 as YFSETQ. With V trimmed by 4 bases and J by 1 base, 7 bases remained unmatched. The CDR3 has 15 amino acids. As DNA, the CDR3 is TGCGCCAGCAGCCCGGGACAGCTTCTTAACTATGGCTACACCTTC. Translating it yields CASSPGQLLNYGYTF.

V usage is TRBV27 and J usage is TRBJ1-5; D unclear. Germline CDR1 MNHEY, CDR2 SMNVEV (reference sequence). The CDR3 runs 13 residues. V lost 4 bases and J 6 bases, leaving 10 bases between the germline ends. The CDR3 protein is CASSWEGTQPQHF. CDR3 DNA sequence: TGTGCCAGCAGTTGGGAGGGTACTCAGCCCCAGCATTTT.

The CDR3 DNA reads TGTGCCAGTAGCACTACTAGCGGGGGAAGTTACCTCTCCTACGAGCAGTACTTC. Translated, it gives CASSTTSGGSYLSYEQYF. V and J are TRBV19 and TRBJ2-7; TRBD2 matches 11 bases. J gave up 0 bases and V 6 bases, and 13 bases lay outside the gene matches. CDR1 is LNHDA, CDR2 SQIVND, per germline (reference sequence). The CDR3 spans 18 residues.

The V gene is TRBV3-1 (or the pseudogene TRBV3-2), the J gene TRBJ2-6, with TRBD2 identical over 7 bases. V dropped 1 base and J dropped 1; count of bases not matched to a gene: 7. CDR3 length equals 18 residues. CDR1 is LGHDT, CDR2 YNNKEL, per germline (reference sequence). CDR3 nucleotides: TGTGCCAGCAGCCAAGTGGGGGGGACGACTTCTGGGGCCAACGTCCTGACTTTC. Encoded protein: CASSQVGGTTSGANVLTF.

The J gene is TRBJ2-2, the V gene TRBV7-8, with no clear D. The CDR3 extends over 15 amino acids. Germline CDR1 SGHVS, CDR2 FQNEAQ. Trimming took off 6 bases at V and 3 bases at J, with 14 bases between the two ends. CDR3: CASSYGRSDTGELFF. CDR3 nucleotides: TGTGCCAGCAGTTACGGACGGTCGGACACCGGGGAGCTGTTTTTT.

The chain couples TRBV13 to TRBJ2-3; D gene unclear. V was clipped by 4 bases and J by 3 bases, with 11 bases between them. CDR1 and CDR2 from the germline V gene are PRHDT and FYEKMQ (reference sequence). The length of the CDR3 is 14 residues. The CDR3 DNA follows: TGTGCCAGCAGCTGGAGCGTTGCGACAGATACGCAGTATTTT. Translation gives CASSWSVATDTQYF.

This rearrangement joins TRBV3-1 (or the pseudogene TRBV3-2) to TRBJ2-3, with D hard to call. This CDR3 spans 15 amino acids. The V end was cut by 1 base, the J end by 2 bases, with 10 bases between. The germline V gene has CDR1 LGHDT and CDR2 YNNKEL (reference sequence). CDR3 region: CASSQVRRDTDTQYF. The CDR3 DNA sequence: TGTGCCAGCAGCCAAGTCCGGCGAGACACAGATACGCAGTATTTT.

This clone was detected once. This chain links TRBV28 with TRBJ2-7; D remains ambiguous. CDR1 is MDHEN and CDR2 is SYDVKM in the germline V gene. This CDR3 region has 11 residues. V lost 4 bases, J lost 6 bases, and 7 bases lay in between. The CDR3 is CASSSGREQYF. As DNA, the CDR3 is TGTGCCAGCAGTTCAGGACGCGAGCAGTACTTC. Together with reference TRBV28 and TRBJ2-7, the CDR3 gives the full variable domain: DVKVTQSSRYLVKRTGEKVFLECVQDMDHENMFWYRQDPGLGLRLIYFSYDVKMKEKGDIPEGYSVSREKKERFSLILESASTNQTSMYLCASSSGREQYFGPGTRLTVT.

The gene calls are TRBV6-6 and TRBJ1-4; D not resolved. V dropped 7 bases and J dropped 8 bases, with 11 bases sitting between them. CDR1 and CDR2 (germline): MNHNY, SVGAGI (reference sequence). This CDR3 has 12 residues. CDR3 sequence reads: CASNKPPEKLFF. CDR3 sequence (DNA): TGTGCCAGCAACAAACCCCCCGAAAAACTGTTTTTT.

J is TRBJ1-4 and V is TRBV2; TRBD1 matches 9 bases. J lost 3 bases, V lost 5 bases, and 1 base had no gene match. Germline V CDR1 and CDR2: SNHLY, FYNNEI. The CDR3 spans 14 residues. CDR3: CASSRDRANEKLFF. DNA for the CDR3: TGTGCCAGCAGTCGGGACAGGGCTAATGAAAAACTGTTTTTT.

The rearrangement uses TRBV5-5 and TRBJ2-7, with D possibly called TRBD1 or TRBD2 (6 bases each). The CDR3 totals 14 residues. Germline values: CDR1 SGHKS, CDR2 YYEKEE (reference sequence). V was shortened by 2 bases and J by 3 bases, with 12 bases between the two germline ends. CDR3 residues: CASSFLGGGYEQYF. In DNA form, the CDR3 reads TGTGCCAGCAGCTTTTTAGGAGGGGGCTACGAGCAGTACTTC.

The CDR3 DNA is TGCGCCAGCAGCCTGGGACAGGGGCCAGACTATGGCTACACCTTC. This sequence encodes CASSLGQGPDYGYTF. The chain recombines TRBV4-1 with TRBJ1-2; 10 bases line up with TRBD1. V lost 4 bases, J lost 3 bases, and 5 bases stayed unmatched. This CDR3 comprises 15 residues. In germline, CDR1 is MGHRA, CDR2 YSYEKL.

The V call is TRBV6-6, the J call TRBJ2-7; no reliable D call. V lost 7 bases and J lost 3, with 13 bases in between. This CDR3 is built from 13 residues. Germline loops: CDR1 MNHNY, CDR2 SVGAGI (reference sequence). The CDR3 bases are TGTGCCAGCACCCAATCTACCTACTACGAGCAGTACTTC. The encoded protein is CASTQSTYYEQYF.

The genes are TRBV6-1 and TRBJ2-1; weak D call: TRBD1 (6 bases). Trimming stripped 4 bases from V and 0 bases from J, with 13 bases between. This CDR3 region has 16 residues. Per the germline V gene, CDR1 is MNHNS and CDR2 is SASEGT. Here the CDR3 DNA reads TGTGCCAGCAGTGGGGGGCTTCCGGGCTCCTACAATGAGCAGTTCTTC. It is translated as CASSGGLPGSYNEQFF.

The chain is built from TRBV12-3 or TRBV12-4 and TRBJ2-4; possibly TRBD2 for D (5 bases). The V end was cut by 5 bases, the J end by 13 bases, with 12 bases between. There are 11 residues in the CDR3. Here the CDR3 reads CASSGEGFQYF. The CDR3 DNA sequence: TGTGCCAGCAGTGGAGAGGGTTTCCAGTACTTC.